The clone carrying this T cell receptor beta chain was counted only a few times. Its antigen remains unidentified. Generated by immunoSEQ multiplex PCR, the TCRdb table keeps only in-frame clones and is missing some. The data contain some 110,000 clones, about 84% of them singletons. Germline assignment: CDR1 MNHNY and CDR2 SVGAGI (reference sequence). The CDR3 sequence is 16 residues long. V gave up 4 bases and J gave up 2 bases, with 17 bases separating them. The data belong to a study of cytomegalovirus exposure and HLA in healthy donors. Study as a whole: In a later analysis, it was reported that the 110 or so validation repertoires had been produced on the same platform as the 700 or so repertoires belonging to the first cohort. Overall study findings and caveats: Across donors, most TCRs were seen rarely, yet some public ones were widespread.

Sequencing input: PBMCs. This TCR was sampled from a young man in good health and CMV-seronegative. This chain connects TRBV6-6 to TRBJ1-2, with a weak D call TRBD1 (5 bases). The CDR3 loop is CASSSRQGIGNYGYTF. CDR3 nucleotide sequence: TGTGCCAGCAGTTCGAGGCAGGGAATAGGGAACTATGGCTACACCTTC.